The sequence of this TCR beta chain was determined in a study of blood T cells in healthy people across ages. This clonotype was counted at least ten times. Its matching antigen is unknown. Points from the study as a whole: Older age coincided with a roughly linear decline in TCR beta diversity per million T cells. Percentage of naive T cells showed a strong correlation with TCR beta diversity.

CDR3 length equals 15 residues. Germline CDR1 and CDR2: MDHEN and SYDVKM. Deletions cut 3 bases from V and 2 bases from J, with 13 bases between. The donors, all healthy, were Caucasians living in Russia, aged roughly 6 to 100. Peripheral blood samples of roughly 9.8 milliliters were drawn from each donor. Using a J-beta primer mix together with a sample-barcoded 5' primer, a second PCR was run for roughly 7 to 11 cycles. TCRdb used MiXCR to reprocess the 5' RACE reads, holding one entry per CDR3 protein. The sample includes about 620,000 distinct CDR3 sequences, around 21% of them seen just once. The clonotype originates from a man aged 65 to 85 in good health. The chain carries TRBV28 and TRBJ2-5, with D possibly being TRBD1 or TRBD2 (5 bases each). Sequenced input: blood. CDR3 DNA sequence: TGTGCCAGCAGTTTCCGGGACGGATCACAAGAGACCCAGTACTTC. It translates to CASSFRDGSQETQYF.